A single sample gave rise to the 7 T cell receptor beta chains below, sequenced in a study of blood T cell repertoires in COVID-19. TCRdb's table, derived via immunoSEQ multiplex PCR, lists solely in-frame clones and lacks some. The sample carries about 120,000 clones, about nine tenths recorded once. What was sequenced was peripheral blood. These receptors were obtained from a man in his forties or fifties with acute or convalescent COVID-19.

This chain connects TRBV6-2 or TRBV6-3 to TRBJ1-5; D ambiguous. Germline-derived CDR1 and CDR2 are MNHEY and SVGEGT. This CDR3 comprises 18 residues. The germline V and J ends were trimmed by 2 bases and 0 bases, with 17 bases remaining between them. CDR3 loop: CASSYPIGRAYSNQPQHF. The CDR3 DNA reads as TGTGCCAGCAGTTACCCCATTGGGAGGGCTTATAGCAATCAGCCCCAGCATTTT.

The chain recombines TRBV5-1 with TRBJ2-2; D possibly corresponds to TRBD2 (5 bases). CDR1 and CDR2 from the germline V gene are SGHRS and YFSETQ. Trimming took 0 bases from V and 3 from J, leaving 12 bases between them. There are 16 residues in the CDR3. CDR3: CASSLDGDIDTGELFF. As DNA, the CDR3 is TGCGCCAGCAGCTTGGACGGGGATATAGACACCGGGGAGCTGTTTTTT.

The chain couples TRBV6-5 to TRBJ1-2; 8 bases line up with TRBD1. The length of the CDR3 is 14 residues. Trimming removed 2 bases from V and 7 bases from J; junction bases left unmatched: 6. Germline V gene sequence: CDR1 MNHEY, CDR2 SVGAGI. CDR3 sequence reads: CASSYEAGTGGYTF. CDR3 DNA: TGTGCCAGCAGTTACGAGGCCGGGACAGGTGGCTACACCTTC.

The chain has TRBV7-6 and TRBJ1-4, with TRBD1 as a possible D gene (6 bases). The CDR3 covers 16 residues. V was cut by 0 bases and J by 3 bases, with 11 bases left in between. CDR1 is SGHVS and CDR2 is FNYEAQ in the germline V gene. CDR3 sequence reads: CASSLATGSSNEKLFF. CDR3 bases: TGTGCCAGCAGCTTAGCCACAGGGAGTTCTAATGAAAAACTGTTTTTT.

V is TRBV6-1 and J is TRBJ2-1, with TRBD2 matching over 13 bases. Germline V gene data show CDR1 as MNHNS and CDR2 as SASEGT. V dropped 4 bases and J dropped 1; count of bases not matched to a gene: 4. The CDR3 has 17 amino acids. The CDR3 protein is CASSVPLAGGSYNEQFF. CDR3 coding DNA: TGTGCCAGCAGTGTCCCACTAGCGGGAGGGTCCTACAATGAGCAGTTCTTC.

The CDR3 nucleotides read TGTGCCAGCAGCTCCCAGGAGGGCTCCCTCTATGGCTACACCTTC. This encodes CASSSQEGSLYGYTF. V and J are TRBV7-9 and TRBJ1-2; D gene uncertain. The CDR3 is 15 residues long. V was trimmed by 4 bases and J by 4 bases, leaving 16 bases between them. From germline, CDR1 is SEHNR and CDR2 FQNEAQ (reference sequence).

The chain combines TRBV12-3 or TRBV12-4 with TRBJ2-2, with D unclear. V shed 1 base and J shed 7 bases, with 4 bases lying between them. The CDR3 extends over 12 amino acids. Here the CDR3 reads CASSLVVGELFF. DNA of the CDR3: TGTGCCAGCAGTTTAGTAGTCGGGGAGCTGTTTTTT.